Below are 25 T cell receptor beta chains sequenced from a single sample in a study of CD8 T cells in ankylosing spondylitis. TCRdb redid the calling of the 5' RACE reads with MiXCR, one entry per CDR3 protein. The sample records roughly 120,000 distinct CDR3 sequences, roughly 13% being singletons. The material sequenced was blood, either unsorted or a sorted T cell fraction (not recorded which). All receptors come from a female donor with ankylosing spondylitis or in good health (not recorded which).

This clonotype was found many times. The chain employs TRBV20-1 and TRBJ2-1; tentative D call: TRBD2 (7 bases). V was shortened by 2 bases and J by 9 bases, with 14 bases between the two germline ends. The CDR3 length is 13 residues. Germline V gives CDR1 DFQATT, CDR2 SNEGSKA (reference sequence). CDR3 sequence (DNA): TGCAGTGCTAGACCCCTTAGGGGGGGTGAGCAGTTCTTC. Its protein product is CSARPLRGGEQFF.

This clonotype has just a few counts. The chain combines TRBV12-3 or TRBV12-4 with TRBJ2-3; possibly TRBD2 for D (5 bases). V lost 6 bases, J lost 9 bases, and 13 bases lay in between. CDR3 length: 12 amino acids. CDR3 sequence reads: CASRMPGKTQYF. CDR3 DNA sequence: TGTGCCAGCAGGATGCCCGGGAAGACGCAGTATTTT.

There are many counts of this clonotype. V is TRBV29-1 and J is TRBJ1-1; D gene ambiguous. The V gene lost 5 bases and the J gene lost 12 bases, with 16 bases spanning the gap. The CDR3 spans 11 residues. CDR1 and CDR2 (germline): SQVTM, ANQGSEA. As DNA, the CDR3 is TGCAGCGTTTGGACGGCCGTTAATTCTTTCTTT. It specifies CSVWTAVNSFF.

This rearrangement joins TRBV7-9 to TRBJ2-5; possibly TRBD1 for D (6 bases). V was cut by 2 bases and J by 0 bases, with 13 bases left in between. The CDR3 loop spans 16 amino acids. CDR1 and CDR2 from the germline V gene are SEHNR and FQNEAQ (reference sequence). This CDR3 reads CASSLSGEIDQETQYF. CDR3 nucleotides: TGTGCCAGCAGCTTATCAGGGGAAATAGACCAAGAGACCCAGTACTTC. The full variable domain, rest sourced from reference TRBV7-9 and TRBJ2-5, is DTGVSQNPRHKITKRGQNVTFRCDPISEHNRLYWYRQTLGQGPEFLTYFQNEAQLEKSRLLSDRFSAERPKGSFSTLEIQRTEQGDSAMYLCASSLSGEIDQETQYFGPGTRLLVL.

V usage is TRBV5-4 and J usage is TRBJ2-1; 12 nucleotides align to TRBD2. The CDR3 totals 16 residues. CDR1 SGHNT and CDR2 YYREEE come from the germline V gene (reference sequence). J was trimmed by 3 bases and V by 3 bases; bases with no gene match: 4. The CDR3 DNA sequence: TGTGCCAGCAGCTCTCGGACTAGCGGGGTCTACAATGAGCAGTTCTTC. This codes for CASSSRTSGVYNEQFF.

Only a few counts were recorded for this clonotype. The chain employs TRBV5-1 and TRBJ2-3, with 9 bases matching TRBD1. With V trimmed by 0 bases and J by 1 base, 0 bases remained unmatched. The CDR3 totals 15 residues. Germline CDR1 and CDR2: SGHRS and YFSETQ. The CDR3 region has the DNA TGCGCCAGCAGCTTGGGACAGGGGGGCACAGATACGCAGTATTTT. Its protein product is CASSLGQGGTDTQYF.

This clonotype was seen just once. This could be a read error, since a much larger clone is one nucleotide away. CDR3 region: CSAINGLEETQYF. CDR3 nucleotide sequence: TGCAGTGCTATCAACGGCCTGGAAGAGACCCAGTACTTC. The chain combines TRBV20-1 with TRBJ2-5; D remains ambiguous. The CDR3 extends over 13 amino acids. The germline CDR1 and CDR2 sequences are DFQATT and SNEGSKA (reference sequence). Trimming shortened V by 4 bases and J by 3 bases, and 12 bases separated the two germline ends.

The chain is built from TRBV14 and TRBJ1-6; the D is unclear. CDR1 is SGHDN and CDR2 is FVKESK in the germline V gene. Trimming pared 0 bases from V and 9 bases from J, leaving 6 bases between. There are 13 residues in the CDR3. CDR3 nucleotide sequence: TGTGCCAGCAGCCAAGAAGCGAGTTCACCCCTCCACTTT. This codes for CASSQEASSPLHF.

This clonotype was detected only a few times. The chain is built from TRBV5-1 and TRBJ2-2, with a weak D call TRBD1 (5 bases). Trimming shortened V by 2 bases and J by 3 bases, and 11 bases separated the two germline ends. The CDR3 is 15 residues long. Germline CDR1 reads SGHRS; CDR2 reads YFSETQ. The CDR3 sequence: CASSFQGSDTGELFF. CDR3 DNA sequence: TGCGCCAGCAGCTTTCAGGGTTCGGACACCGGGGAGCTGTTTTTT.

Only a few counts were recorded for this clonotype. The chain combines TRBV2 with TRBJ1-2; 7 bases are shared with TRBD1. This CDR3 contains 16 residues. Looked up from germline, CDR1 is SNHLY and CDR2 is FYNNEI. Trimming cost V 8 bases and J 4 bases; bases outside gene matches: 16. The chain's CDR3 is CASSPGFDREGYGYTF. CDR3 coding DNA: TGTGCCAGCTCCCCGGGGTTCGACAGGGAGGGCTATGGCTACACCTTC.

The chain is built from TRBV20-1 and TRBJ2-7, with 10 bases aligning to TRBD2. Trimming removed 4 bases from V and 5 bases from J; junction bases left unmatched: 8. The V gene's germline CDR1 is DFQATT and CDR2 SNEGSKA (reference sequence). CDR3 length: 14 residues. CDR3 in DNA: TGCAGTGCTACAGCCAGCGGGAGGGCCCACGAGCAGTACTTC. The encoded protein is CSATASGRAHEQYF.

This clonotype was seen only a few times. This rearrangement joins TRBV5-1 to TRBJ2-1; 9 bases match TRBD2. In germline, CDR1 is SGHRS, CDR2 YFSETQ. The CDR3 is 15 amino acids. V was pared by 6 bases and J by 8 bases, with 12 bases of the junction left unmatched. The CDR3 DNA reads TGCGCCAGCACCTTCTTGGGCGGGGGGGCGGATGAGCAGTTCTTC. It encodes CASTFLGGGADEQFF.

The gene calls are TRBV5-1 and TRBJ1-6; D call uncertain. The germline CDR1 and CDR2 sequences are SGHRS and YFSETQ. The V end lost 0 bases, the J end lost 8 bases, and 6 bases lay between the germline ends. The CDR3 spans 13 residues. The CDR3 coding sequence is TGCGCCAGCAGCTTGGCCAGAGATTCACCCCTCCACTTT. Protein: CASSLARDSPLHF. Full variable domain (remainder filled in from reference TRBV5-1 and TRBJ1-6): KAGVTQTPRYLIKTRGQQVTLSCSPISGHRSVSWYQQTPGQGLQFLFEYFSETQRNKGNFPGRFSGRQFSNSRSEMNVSTLELGDSALYLCASSLARDSPLHFGNGTRLTVT.

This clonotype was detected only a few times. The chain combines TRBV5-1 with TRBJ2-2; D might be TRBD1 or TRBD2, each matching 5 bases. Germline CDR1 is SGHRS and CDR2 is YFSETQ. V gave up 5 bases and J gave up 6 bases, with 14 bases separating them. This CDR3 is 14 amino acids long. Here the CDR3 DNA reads TGCGCCAGCAGACGGGACCCCGTTTCCGGGGAGCTGTTTTTT. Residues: CASRRDPVSGELFF. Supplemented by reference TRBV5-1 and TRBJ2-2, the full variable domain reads KAGVTQTPRYLIKTRGQQVTLSCSPISGHRSVSWYQQTPGQGLQFLFEYFSETQRNKGNFPGRFSGRQFSNSRSEMNVSTLELGDSALYLCASRRDPVSGELFFGEGSRLTVL.

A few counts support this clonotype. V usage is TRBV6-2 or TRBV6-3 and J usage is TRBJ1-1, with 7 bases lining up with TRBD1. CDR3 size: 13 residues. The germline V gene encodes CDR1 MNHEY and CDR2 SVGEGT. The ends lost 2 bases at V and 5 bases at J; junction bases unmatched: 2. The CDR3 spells CASSYLQGTEAFF. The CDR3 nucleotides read TGTGCCAGCAGTTACCTACAGGGGACTGAAGCTTTCTTT.

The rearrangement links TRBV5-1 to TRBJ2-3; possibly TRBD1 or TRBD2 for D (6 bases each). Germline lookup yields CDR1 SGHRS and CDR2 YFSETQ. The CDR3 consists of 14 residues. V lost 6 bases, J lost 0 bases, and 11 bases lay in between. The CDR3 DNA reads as TGCGCCAGCATACAGGGAGGTAGCACAGATACGCAGTATTTT. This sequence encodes CASIQGGSTDTQYF.

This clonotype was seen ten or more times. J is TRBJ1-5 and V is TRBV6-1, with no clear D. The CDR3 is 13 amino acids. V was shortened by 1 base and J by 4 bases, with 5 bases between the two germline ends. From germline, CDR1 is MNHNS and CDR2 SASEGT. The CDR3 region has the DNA TGTGCCAGCAGTGAAGGGAGAAATCAGCCCCAGCATTTT. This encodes CASSEGRNQPQHF.

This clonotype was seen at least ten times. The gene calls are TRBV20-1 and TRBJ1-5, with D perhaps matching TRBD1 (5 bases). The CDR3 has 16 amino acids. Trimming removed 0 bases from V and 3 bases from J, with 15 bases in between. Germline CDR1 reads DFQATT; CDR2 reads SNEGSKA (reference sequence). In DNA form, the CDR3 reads TGCAGTGCTAGAGAAAAACAGGCCCATTCCAATCAGCCCCAGCATTTT. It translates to CSAREKQAHSNQPQHF.

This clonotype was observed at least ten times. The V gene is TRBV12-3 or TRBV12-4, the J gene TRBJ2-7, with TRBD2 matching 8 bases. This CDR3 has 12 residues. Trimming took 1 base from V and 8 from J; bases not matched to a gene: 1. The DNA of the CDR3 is TGTGCCAGCAGTTTAGAGCGGGGGCAGCAGTACTTC. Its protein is CASSLERGQQYF.

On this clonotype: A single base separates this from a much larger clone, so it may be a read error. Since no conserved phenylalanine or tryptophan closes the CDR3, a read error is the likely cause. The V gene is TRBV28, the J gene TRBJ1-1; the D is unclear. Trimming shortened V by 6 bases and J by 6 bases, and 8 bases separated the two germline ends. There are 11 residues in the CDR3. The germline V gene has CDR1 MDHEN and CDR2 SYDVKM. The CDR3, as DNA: TGTGCCAGCAGGATAGCGGCTGAAGCTTTCTTG. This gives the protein CASRIAAEAFL.

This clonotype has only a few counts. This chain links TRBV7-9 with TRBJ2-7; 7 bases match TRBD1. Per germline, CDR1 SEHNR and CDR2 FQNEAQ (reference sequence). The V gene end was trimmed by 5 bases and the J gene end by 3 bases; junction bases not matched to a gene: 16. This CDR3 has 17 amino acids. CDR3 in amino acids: CASSPFYSQGMNYEQYF. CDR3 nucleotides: TGTGCCAGCAGCCCGTTCTACTCACAGGGGATGAACTACGAGCAGTACTTC. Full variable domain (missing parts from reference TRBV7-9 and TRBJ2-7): DTGVSQNPRHKITKRGQNVTFRCDPISEHNRLYWYRQTLGQGPEFLTYFQNEAQLEKSRLLSDRFSAERPKGSFSTLEIQRTEQGDSAMYLCASSPFYSQGMNYEQYFGPGTRLTVT.

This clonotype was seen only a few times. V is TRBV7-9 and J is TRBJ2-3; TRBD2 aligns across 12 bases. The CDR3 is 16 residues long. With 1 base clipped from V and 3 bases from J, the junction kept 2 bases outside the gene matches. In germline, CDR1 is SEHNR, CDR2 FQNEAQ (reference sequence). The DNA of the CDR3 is TGTGCCAGCAGCTTAGTTGGACTAGCGGGAACAGATACGCAGTATTTT. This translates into CASSLVGLAGTDTQYF.

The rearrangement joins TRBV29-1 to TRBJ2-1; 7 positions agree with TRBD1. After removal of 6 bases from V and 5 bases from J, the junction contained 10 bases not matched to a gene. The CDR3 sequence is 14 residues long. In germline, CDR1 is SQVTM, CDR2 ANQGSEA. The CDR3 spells CSVVGQSLDNEQFF. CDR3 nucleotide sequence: TGCAGCGTGGTGGGACAGAGCCTTGACAATGAGCAGTTCTTC.

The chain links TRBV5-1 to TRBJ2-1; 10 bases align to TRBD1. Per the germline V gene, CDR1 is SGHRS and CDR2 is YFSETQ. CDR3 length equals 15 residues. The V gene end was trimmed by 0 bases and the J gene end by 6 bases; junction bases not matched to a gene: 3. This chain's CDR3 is CASSLARTGGNEQFF. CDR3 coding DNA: TGCGCCAGCAGCTTGGCGCGGACAGGGGGCAATGAGCAGTTCTTC.

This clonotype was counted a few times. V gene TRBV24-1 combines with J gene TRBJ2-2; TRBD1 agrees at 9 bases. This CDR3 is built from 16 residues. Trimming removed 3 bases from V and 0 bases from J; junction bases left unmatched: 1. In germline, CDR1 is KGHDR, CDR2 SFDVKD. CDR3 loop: CATSDTGGPNTGELFF. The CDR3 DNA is TGTGCCACCAGTGATACAGGGGGCCCGAACACCGGGGAGCTGTTTTTT.